This T cell receptor (beta chain) was sequenced during a study of OX40 agonist ivuxolimab in advanced cancers. Study summary: Clinicians treated patients with ivuxolimab, an agonistic anti-OX40 (CD134) antibody. Past anti-PD-1, anti-PD-L1 or anti-CTLA-4 therapy was accepted, and roughly 40% had received some. The study's findings and limits: The authors did not determine the antigen specificity of the expanded peripheral T cells. Blood T cells, both CD4+ and CD8+, expanded clonally by week 6 at 0.1 to 3.0 mg/kg.

The protocol was immunoSEQ multiplex PCR, while the TCRdb copy is restricted to in-frame clones and leaves out a portion. The repertoire holds about 60,000 clones, more than 80% seen once, with around 15% in the top ten. Germline CDR1 reads SEHNR; CDR2 reads FQNEAQ (reference sequence). The V and J ends lost 6 bases and 8 bases respectively, with 16 bases between them. The CDR3 is made up of 14 amino acids. Comment on this clone: The antigen is not known.

The clonotype was recovered from an adult with an advanced solid tumor such as melanoma, head and neck, liver or kidney cancer. The sample consisted of CD4+ or CD8+ T cells sorted from blood, taken in a trial of the OX40 agonist ivuxolimab. The chain couples TRBV7-9 to TRBJ1-4; no definite D call. Written as DNA, the CDR3 is TGTGCCAGCAGGCCCTATGGCGGCGAGGAAAAACTGTTTTTT. It codes for CASRPYGGEEKLFF.